A selection of T cell receptor beta chains follows, all from one sample in a study of blood T cell repertoires in COVID-19. This table comes from immunoSEQ multiplex PCR, and its TCRdb copy is limited to in-frame clones, with some not included. This table has some 460,000 clones, around nine tenths appearing once. The specimen was peripheral blood. Every receptor here comes from a woman between 25 and 40 years old with acute or convalescent COVID-19. The CDR3 runs from the conserved cysteine through the conserved F or W. Each record gives: J gene, CDR3 length, D gene, V gene, clone size, CDR3 protein, CDR3 DNA. D genes are given only for firm matches. Only part of the rows carry a size: once, few, many, or a class if the clone is expanded.

j_gene: TRBJ2-3; len: 15; d_gene: NA; v_gene: TRBV4-1; abundance: NA; CDR3aa: CASSQVRGSTDTQYF; CDR3nt: TGCGCCAGCAGCCAAGTTCGGGGGAGCACAGATACGCAGTATTTT
j_gene: TRBJ2-1; len: 12; d_gene: TRBD1; v_gene: TRBV29-1; abundance: NA; CDR3aa: CSVPDRGDEQFF; CDR3nt: TGCAGCGTTCCTGACAGGGGCGATGAGCAGTTCTTC
j_gene: TRBJ2-7; len: 13; d_gene: TRBD1; v_gene: TRBV7-3; abundance: once; CDR3aa: CASSFGQGNEQYF; CDR3nt: TGTGCCAGCAGCTTTGGACAGGGGAACGAGCAGTACTTC
j_gene: TRBJ2-2; len: 15; d_gene: NA; v_gene: TRBV7-3; abundance: few; CDR3aa: CASSLVIAGTGELFF; CDR3nt: TGTGCCAGCAGCTTAGTAATAGCTGGCACCGGGGAGCTGTTTTTT
j_gene: TRBJ1-2; len: 14; d_gene: NA; v_gene: TRBV28; abundance: NA; CDR3aa: CASSLYQGVLGYTF; CDR3nt: TGTGCCAGCAGTTTATACCAAGGGGTCCTTGGCTACACCTTC
j_gene: TRBJ2-3; len: 13; d_gene: TRBD2; v_gene: TRBV10-3; abundance: NA; CDR3aa: CAITSGVVDTQYF; CDR3nt: TGTGCCATTACTAGCGGGGTTGTAGATACGCAGTATTTT
j_gene: TRBJ2-5; len: 15; d_gene: TRBD1; v_gene: TRBV7-9; abundance: NA; CDR3aa: CASSSEHRGGETQYF; CDR3nt: TGTGCCAGCAGCTCAGAACACAGGGGCGGAGAGACCCAGTACTTC
j_gene: TRBJ2-2; len: 15; d_gene: TRBD2; v_gene: TRBV18; abundance: NA; CDR3aa: CASSDQRGALRELFF; CDR3nt: TGTGCCAGCTCAGATCAGCGGGGGGCCCTCCGGGAGCTGTTTTTT
j_gene: TRBJ2-5; len: 14; d_gene: NA; v_gene: TRBV21-1; abundance: NA; CDR3aa: CASKERGTQETQYF; CDR3nt: TGTGCCAGCAAAGAGCGGGGTACACAAGAGACCCAGTACTTC
j_gene: TRBJ1-1; len: 12; d_gene: NA; v_gene: TRBV29-1; abundance: NA; CDR3aa: CSAETESTEAFF; CDR3nt: TGCAGCGCCGAGACAGAAAGCACTGAAGCTTTCTTT
j_gene: TRBJ1-3; len: 15; d_gene: NA; v_gene: TRBV3-1/TRBV3-2; abundance: NA; CDR3aa: CASSQVTGRGNTIYF; CDR3nt: TGTGCCAGCAGCCAAGTAACAGGGCGTGGAAACACCATATATTTT
j_gene: TRBJ2-2; len: 13; d_gene: TRBD2; v_gene: TRBV11-2; abundance: NA; CDR3aa: CASSTGTSRELFF; CDR3nt: TGTGCCAGCAGCACAGGGACTAGCCGGGAGCTGTTTTTT
j_gene: TRBJ2-1; len: 20; d_gene: TRBD2; v_gene: TRBV6-1; abundance: many; CDR3aa: CASSEAELAGAPLPYNEQFF; CDR3nt: TGTGCCAGCAGTGAAGCCGAACTAGCGGGGGCCCCACTACCCTACAATGAGCAGTTCTTC
j_gene: TRBJ2-5; len: 16; d_gene: TRBD2; v_gene: TRBV7-2; abundance: NA; CDR3aa: CASTPSRRGGRETQYF; CDR3nt: TGTGCCAGCACCCCAAGCAGGCGGGGGGGCCGAGAGACCCAGTACTTC
j_gene: TRBJ2-1; len: 16; d_gene: TRBD2; v_gene: TRBV2; abundance: NA; CDR3aa: CASSAFGGGSYNEQFF; CDR3nt: TGTGCCAGCAGTGCCTTCGGCGGGGGATCCTACAATGAGCAGTTCTTC
j_gene: TRBJ1-5; len: 14; d_gene: TRBD1; v_gene: TRBV2; abundance: NA; CDR3aa: CAGYRGLLRQPQHF; CDR3nt: TGTGCCGGATACAGGGGGCTCCTTAGGCAGCCCCAGCATTTT
j_gene: TRBJ2-3; len: 15; d_gene: TRBD1; v_gene: TRBV5-6; abundance: NA; CDR3aa: CASSFGTGGLDTQYF; CDR3nt: TGTGCCAGCAGCTTCGGGACAGGGGGCTTAGATACGCAGTATTTT
j_gene: TRBJ2-7; len: 14; d_gene: NA; v_gene: TRBV6-1; abundance: NA; CDR3aa: CASSELGQFYEQYF; CDR3nt: TGTGCCAGCAGTGAACTGGGGCAGTTCTACGAGCAGTACTTC
j_gene: TRBJ1-1; len: 13; d_gene: TRBD1; v_gene: TRBV10-2; abundance: NA; CDR3aa: CASSSGTGYEAFF; CDR3nt: TGCGCCAGCAGTTCCGGGACAGGGTATGAGGCTTTCTTT
j_gene: TRBJ2-1; len: 15; d_gene: NA; v_gene: TRBV5-1; abundance: few; CDR3aa: CASSPGASSYNEQFF; CDR3nt: TGCGCCAGCAGCCCAGGGGCCAGCTCCTACAATGAGCAGTTCTTC
j_gene: TRBJ2-5; len: 16; d_gene: TRBD2; v_gene: TRBV5-4; abundance: NA; CDR3aa: CASSFDRLAGKETQYF; CDR3nt: TGTGCCAGCAGCTTTGACCGACTAGCGGGGAAAGAGACCCAGTACTTC
j_gene: TRBJ2-7; len: 14; d_gene: TRBD1; v_gene: TRBV18; abundance: NA; CDR3aa: CASSPGTGAYEQYF; CDR3nt: TGTGCCAGCTCACCAGGGACAGGGGCCTACGAGCAGTACTTC
j_gene: TRBJ2-3; len: 15; d_gene: NA; v_gene: TRBV9; abundance: NA; CDR3aa: CASSTGIAGTDTQYF; CDR3nt: TGTGCCAGCAGCACCGGGATCGCCGGCACAGATACGCAGTATTTT
j_gene: TRBJ2-3; len: 18; d_gene: TRBD2; v_gene: TRBV9; abundance: NA; CDR3aa: CASRKGGGASVSTDTQYF; CDR3nt: TGTGCCAGCAGGAAGGGCGGGGGGGCGTCGGTCAGCACAGATACGCAGTATTTT
j_gene: TRBJ2-1; len: 15; d_gene: TRBD2; v_gene: TRBV7-9; abundance: NA; CDR3aa: CASSSNFGSGDEQFF; CDR3nt: TGTGCCAGCAGCTCTAATTTCGGCAGCGGGGATGAGCAGTTCTTC
j_gene: TRBJ2-7; len: 15; d_gene: TRBD1; v_gene: TRBV7-2; abundance: NA; CDR3aa: CASSLHRGLEYEQYF; CDR3nt: TGTGCCAGCAGCTTACACAGGGGCCTGGAGTACGAGCAGTACTTC